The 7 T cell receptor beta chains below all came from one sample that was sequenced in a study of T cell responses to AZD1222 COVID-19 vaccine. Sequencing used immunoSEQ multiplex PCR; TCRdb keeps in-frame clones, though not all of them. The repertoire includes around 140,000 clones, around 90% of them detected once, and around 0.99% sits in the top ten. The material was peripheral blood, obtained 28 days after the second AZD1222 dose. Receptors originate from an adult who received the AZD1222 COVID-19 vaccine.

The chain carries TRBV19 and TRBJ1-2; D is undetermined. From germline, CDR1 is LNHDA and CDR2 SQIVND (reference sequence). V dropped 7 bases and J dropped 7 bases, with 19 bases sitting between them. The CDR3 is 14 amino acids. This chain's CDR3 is CASTWRVWGSGYTF. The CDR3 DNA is TGTGCCAGTACCTGGAGGGTGTGGGGTAGTGGCTACACCTTC.

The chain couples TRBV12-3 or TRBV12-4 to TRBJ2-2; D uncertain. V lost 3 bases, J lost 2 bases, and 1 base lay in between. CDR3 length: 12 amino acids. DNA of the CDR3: TGTGCCAGCAGTTTTAACACCGGGGAGCTGTTTTTT. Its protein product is CASSFNTGELFF.

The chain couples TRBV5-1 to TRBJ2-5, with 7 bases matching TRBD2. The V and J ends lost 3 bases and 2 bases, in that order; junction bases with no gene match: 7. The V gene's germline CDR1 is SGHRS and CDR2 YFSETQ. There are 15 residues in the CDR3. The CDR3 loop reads CASSSLGSGQETQYF. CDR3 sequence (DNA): TGCGCCAGCAGCTCTCTGGGTAGCGGGCAAGAGACCCAGTACTTC.

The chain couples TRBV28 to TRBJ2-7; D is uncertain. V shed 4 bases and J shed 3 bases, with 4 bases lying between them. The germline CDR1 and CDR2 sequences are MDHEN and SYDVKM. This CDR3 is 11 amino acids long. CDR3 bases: TGTGCCAGCAGTTCTTACTACGAGCAGTACTTC. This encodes CASSSYYEQYF.

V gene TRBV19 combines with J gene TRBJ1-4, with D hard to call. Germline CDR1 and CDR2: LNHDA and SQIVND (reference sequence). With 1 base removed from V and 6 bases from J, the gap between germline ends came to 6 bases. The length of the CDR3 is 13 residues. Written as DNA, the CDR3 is TGTGCCAGTAGTATAGGGCACGATGAAAAACTGTTTTTT. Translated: CASSIGHDEKLFF. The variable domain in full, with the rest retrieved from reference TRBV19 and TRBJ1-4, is DGGITQSPKYLFRKEGQNVTLSCEQNLNHDAMYWYRQDPGQGLRLIYYSQIVNDFQKGDIAEGYSVSREKKESFPLTVTSAQKNPTAFYLCASSIGHDEKLFFGSGTQLSVL.

As DNA, the CDR3 is TGCGCCAGCGGGCGTGGCTCCGGGACAGGGCTCTCCTACGAGCAGTACTTC. The encoded protein is CASGRGSGTGLSYEQYF. The chain carries TRBV5-1 and TRBJ2-7, with TRBD1 identical over 9 bases. V shed 7 bases and J 0 bases; nucleotides not matched to a gene: 14. The CDR3 runs to 17 residues. The V gene's germline CDR1 is SGHRS and CDR2 YFSETQ.

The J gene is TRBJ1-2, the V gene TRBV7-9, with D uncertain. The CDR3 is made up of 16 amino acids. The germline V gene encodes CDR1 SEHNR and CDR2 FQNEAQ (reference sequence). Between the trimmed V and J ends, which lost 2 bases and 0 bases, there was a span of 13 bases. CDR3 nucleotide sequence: TGTGCCAGCAGCTTAAGCCGGGTCCTAGCTAACTATGGCTACACCTTC. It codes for CASSLSRVLANYGYTF.